The 29 T cell receptor beta chains given below trace back to one sample, sequenced in a study of cytotoxic CD8 clonotypes in ibrutinib-treated CLL. Using immunoSEQ multiplex PCR, the repertoire was profiled, and TCRdb retains in-frame clones only, with some absent. The table has some 92,000 clones, about 74% seen once. The sample here was PBMCs, taken after 24 months of ibrutinib treatment. These TCRs come from a human donor with chronic lymphocytic leukemia.

The rearrangement uses TRBV6-1 and TRBJ1-1, with D possibly TRBD1 on 6 matching bases. CDR1 is MNHNS, CDR2 SASEGT, per germline. With 7 bases removed from V and 3 bases from J, the gap between germline ends came to 15 bases. CDR3 length: 14 amino acids. The CDR3 coding sequence is TGTGCCAGCACTATGACAGGATCGGACACTGAAGCTTTCTTT. Translation: CASTMTGSDTEAFF.

This chain connects TRBV4-1 to TRBJ1-2; no firm D call. Germline V gene lookup returns CDR1 MGHRA and CDR2 YSYEKL. The germline V and J ends were trimmed by 0 bases and 4 bases, with 15 bases remaining between them. The CDR3 is made up of 16 amino acids. The DNA for the CDR3 is TGCGCCAGCAGCCAAGAGTGGCTAGAGAAGAGCTATGGCTACACCTTC. This sequence encodes CASSQEWLEKSYGYTF.

This clone was observed a handful of times. V and J are TRBV7-8 and TRBJ1-2, with D possibly TRBD1 on 6 matching bases. V lost 5 bases to trimming and J lost 3 bases, with 10 bases between them. CDR1 is SGHVS and CDR2 is FQNEAQ in the germline V gene. This CDR3 has 13 amino acids. In DNA form, the CDR3 reads TGTGCCAGCAGCCCGAGGGGGTACTATGGCTACACCTTC. This translates into CASSPRGYYGYTF.

A word on this clone: A much larger clone differs by one base, so this may be a read error. V is TRBV27 and J is TRBJ1-1, with D perhaps matching TRBD1 (6 bases). The CDR3 is 13 amino acids. With 6 bases removed from V and 1 base from J, the gap between germline ends came to 9 bases. The germline V gene encodes CDR1 MNHEY and CDR2 SMNVEV (reference sequence). CDR3 sequence reads: CASRLQGNTEAFF. DNA of the CDR3: TGTGCCAGCAGGTTACAGGGGAACACTGAAGCTTTCTTT.

The gene calls are TRBV6-6 and TRBJ1-2; TRBD1 agrees at 10 bases. V lost 0 bases, J lost 3 bases, and 1 base stayed unmatched. CDR1 and CDR2 from the germline V gene are MNHNY and SVGAGI (reference sequence). CDR3 length: 15 amino acids. The DNA of the CDR3 is TGTGCCAGCAGTTACTCCGGGACAGGGGACTATGGCTACACCTTC. Translation: CASSYSGTGDYGYTF.

V is TRBV27 and J is TRBJ2-7; 9 bases align to TRBD1. The CDR3 has 12 residues. Trimming at V came to 9 bases and at J to 4 bases, leaving 4 bases not matched to a gene. Per the germline V gene, CDR1 is MNHEY and CDR2 is SMNVEV (reference sequence). CDR3 DNA sequence: TGTGCCAGAAGGACAGGGGAATACGAGCAGTACTTC. This encodes CARRTGEYEQYF.

This clone was found once. The chain combines TRBV30 with TRBJ1-1; 8 bases align to TRBD1. Germline CDR1 is GTSNPN and CDR2 is SVGIG (reference sequence). The CDR3 runs to 12 residues. J gave up 8 bases and V 3 bases, and 5 bases lay outside the gene matches. The CDR3 bases are TGTGCCTGGAGCTGGGACAGGCAAGAAGCTTTCTTT. Translating it yields CAWSWDRQEAFF.

The table lists this clone with a few counts. J is TRBJ2-1 and V is TRBV27, with 7 bases matching TRBD2. The CDR3 length is 16 residues. Germline values: CDR1 MNHEY, CDR2 SMNVEV (reference sequence). V shed 1 base, J shed 3 bases, and the junction held 6 bases outside the gene matches. The CDR3 DNA follows: TGTGCCAGCAGTTTATTTGGGGAGGGGTTCTACAATGAGCAGTTCTTC. Translated, it gives CASSLFGEGFYNEQFF.

The chain employs TRBV7-8 and TRBJ2-1; 8 bases fit TRBD2. The germline V gene encodes CDR1 SGHVS and CDR2 FQNEAQ. The CDR3 loop spans 14 amino acids. Losses at the gene ends were 8 bases for V and 0 bases for J; bases not matched to a gene: 3. CDR3 sequence reads: CASHSGISYNEQFF. Here the CDR3 DNA reads TGTGCCAGCCATAGCGGGATCTCCTACAATGAGCAGTTCTTC.

The CDR3 region is CASSSRQGANTGELFF. The CDR3, as DNA: TGCGCCAGCAGCTCTCGACAGGGGGCGAACACCGGGGAGCTGTTTTTT. The V call is TRBV5-1, the J call TRBJ2-2, with TRBD1 identical over 9 bases. Germline V gives CDR1 SGHRS, CDR2 YFSETQ. The CDR3 spans 16 residues. V lost 3 bases and J lost 0; bases outside the gene matches: 3. The variable domain in full, with the rest retrieved from reference TRBV5-1 and TRBJ2-2, is KAGVTQTPRYLIKTRGQQVTLSCSPISGHRSVSWYQQTPGQGLQFLFEYFSETQRNKGNFPGRFSGRQFSNSRSEMNVSTLELGDSALYLCASSSRQGANTGELFFGEGSRLTVL.

The rearrangement links TRBV19 to TRBJ1-5; D not certain. Trimming removed 1 base from V and 4 bases from J, with 14 bases in between. The germline CDR1 and CDR2 sequences are LNHDA and SQIVND (reference sequence). The CDR3 length is 16 residues. The CDR3 DNA follows: TGTGCCAGTAGTATAGGAGGCCCGGGTTTGAATCAGCCCCAGCATTTT. Protein product: CASSIGGPGLNQPQHF.

This clone came up a few times. This rearrangement joins TRBV19 to TRBJ2-1; 7 bases map to TRBD1. The CDR3 is 13 residues long. CDR1 is LNHDA, CDR2 SQIVND, per germline (reference sequence). With 7 bases clipped from V and 6 bases from J, the junction kept 6 bases outside the gene matches. The CDR3 sequence is CASNAGGRNEQFF. CDR3 coding DNA: TGTGCCAGTAACGCAGGGGGACGCAATGAGCAGTTCTTC.

V usage is TRBV7-2 and J usage is TRBJ2-1; D remains unclear. Germline CDR1 and CDR2: SGHTA and FQGNSA. The CDR3 consists of 13 residues. Trimming removed 5 bases from V and 7 bases from J, with 12 bases in between. The CDR3 DNA follows: TGTGCCAGCAGCCCCCCGTACCGAAATGAGCAGTTCTTC. Its translation is CASSPPYRNEQFF.

The CDR3 DNA is TGTGCCAGCAGGGAGGAGGACTACGAGCAGTACTTC. Translated, it gives CASREEDYEQYF. This rearrangement joins TRBV7-9 to TRBJ2-7; TRBD2 is a possible D gene (5 bases). The V end was cut by 6 bases, the J end by 3 bases, with 9 bases between. Germline V gene data show CDR1 as SEHNR and CDR2 as FQNEAQ (reference sequence). The CDR3 spans 12 residues.

The V and J genes are TRBV5-8 and TRBJ1-5, with a possible D match to TRBD1 (5 bases). V was clipped by 4 bases and J by 0 bases, with 11 bases between them. The CDR3 is 15 residues long. Germline CDR1 reads SGHTS; CDR2 reads YDEGEE. The DNA for the CDR3 is TGTGCCAGCAGCCGGGGGTCGCGTAGCAATCAGCCCCAGCATTTT. As protein: CASSRGSRSNQPQHF.

This chain joins TRBV20-1 and TRBJ2-1; D remains ambiguous. Germline CDR1 reads DFQATT; CDR2 reads SNEGSKA (reference sequence). The CDR3 is 9 amino acids. The germline V and J ends were trimmed by 3 bases and 8 bases, with 2 bases remaining between them. The CDR3 bases are TGCAGTGCTAGGGATGAGCAGTTCTTC. Its protein is CSARDEQFF.

This chain uses TRBV7-3 with TRBJ2-5, with TRBD2 matching over 10 bases. With 4 bases clipped from V and 4 bases from J, the junction kept 3 bases outside the gene matches. The CDR3 contains 14 residues. CDR1 and CDR2 from the germline V gene are SGHTA and FQGTGA. DNA of the CDR3: TGTGCCAGCAGCTGGCTAGCGGGAGCAGAGACCCAGTACTTC. This codes for CASSWLAGAETQYF.

The chain is built from TRBV9 and TRBJ1-4, with D unresolved. The CDR3 runs to 14 residues. Germline V lookup: CDR1 SGDLS, CDR2 YYNGEE. V lost 4 bases to trimming and J lost 5 bases, with 12 bases between them. CDR3 loop: CASSRGRKNEKLFF. The CDR3 nucleotides read TGTGCCAGCAGCCGAGGACGGAAGAATGAAAAACTGTTTTTT.

The chain employs TRBV13 and TRBJ2-5; 8 positions match TRBD1. The CDR3 extends over 16 amino acids. CDR1 and CDR2 from the germline V gene are PRHDT and FYEKMQ (reference sequence). With 6 bases clipped from V and 5 bases from J, the junction kept 14 bases outside the gene matches. CDR3 nucleotide sequence: TGTGCCAGCAGACCATTCGGACAGGGAGGACGGGAGACCCAGTACTTC. It specifies CASRPFGQGGRETQYF.

This chain uses TRBV6-5 with TRBJ2-7; 9 nucleotides match TRBD2. The CDR3 has 16 residues. The ends lost 0 bases at V and 2 bases at J; junction bases unmatched: 5. CDR1 is MNHEY, CDR2 SVGAGI, per germline. Here the CDR3 DNA reads TGTGCCAGCAGTTACTCAGGTCTAGCGGGAACCTACGAGCAGTACTTC. Its protein is CASSYSGLAGTYEQYF.

The V and J genes are TRBV5-4 and TRBJ2-5, with 8 nucleotides matching TRBD2. CDR1 and CDR2 from the germline V gene are SGHNT and YYREEE (reference sequence). The CDR3 runs to 16 residues. J was trimmed by 4 bases and V by 3 bases; bases with no gene match: 11. CDR3 in DNA: TGTGCCAGCAGCTCCCTAGCCGGGAGGGCGGGAGAGACCCAGTACTTC. Translation gives CASSSLAGRAGETQYF. The variable domain in full, with the rest retrieved from reference TRBV5-4 and TRBJ2-5, is ETGVTQSPTHLIKTRGQQVTLRCSSQSGHNTVSWYQQALGQGPQFIFQYYREEENGRGNFPPRFSGLQFPNYSSELNVNALELDDSALYLCASSSLAGRAGETQYFGPGTRLLVL.

The chain carries TRBV13 and TRBJ2-1; no firm D call. Germline lookup yields CDR1 PRHDT and CDR2 FYEKMQ (reference sequence). The CDR3 is 14 amino acids. Trimming took 0 bases from V and 0 from J, leaving 3 bases between them. The CDR3 DNA is TGTGCCAGCAGCTTAGGAGGCTCCTACAATGAGCAGTTCTTC. It specifies CASSLGGSYNEQFF.

This clone occurred once. This chain joins TRBV7-9 and TRBJ2-2, with a weak D call TRBD1 (8 bases). V was cut by 2 bases and J by 4 bases, with 17 bases left in between. CDR3 length: 17 amino acids. The V gene's germline CDR1 is SEHNR and CDR2 FQNEAQ (reference sequence). This CDR3 reads CASSLKGGTGLTGELFF. The CDR3, as DNA: TGTGCCAGCAGCTTAAAGGGGGGGACAGGACTCACCGGGGAGCTGTTTTTT.

This chain connects TRBV7-9 to TRBJ2-7; D remains ambiguous. Germline assignment: CDR1 SEHNR and CDR2 FQNEAQ (reference sequence). The V and J ends lost 1 base and 3 bases respectively, with 7 bases between them. The CDR3 extends over 13 amino acids. The CDR3 coding sequence is TGTGCCAGCAGCTTAGTGGCAGGCTACGAGCAGTACTTC. Protein: CASSLVAGYEQYF.

The chain is built from TRBV7-8 and TRBJ2-1; 7 nucleotides line up with TRBD1. CDR3 size: 18 residues. Trimming removed 4 bases from V and 7 bases from J; junction bases left unmatched: 19. CDR1 is SGHVS and CDR2 is FQNEAQ in the germline V gene. CDR3 loop: CASSSSTGVPPSSNEQFF. CDR3 DNA sequence: TGTGCCAGCAGCTCTTCTACAGGGGTCCCTCCCTCCTCAAATGAGCAGTTCTTC.

V usage is TRBV2 and J usage is TRBJ1-5; D unclear. Germline V lookup: CDR1 SNHLY, CDR2 FYNNEI. CDR3 length: 12 residues. The ends were cut back, 2 bases at V and 6 bases at J, with 5 bases in the middle. The CDR3 sequence is CASSETVQPQHF. CDR3 DNA: TGTGCCAGCAGTGAAACTGTTCAGCCCCAGCATTTT.

The chain links TRBV5-8 to TRBJ2-5; D is perhaps TRBD2 (5 bases). The germline V gene encodes CDR1 SGHTS and CDR2 YDEGEE. This CDR3 spans 15 amino acids. Trimming cost V 0 bases and J 7 bases, with 16 bases left between them. The CDR3 nucleotides read TGTGCCAGCAGCTTGGTAAAAACGGGCGGAGGGACCCAGTACTTC. Residues: CASSLVKTGGGTQYF.

CDR3 protein: CASSAPGQGTGELFF. The CDR3 bases are TGTGCCAGCTCAGCCCCGGGACAGGGTACCGGGGAGCTGTTTTTT. The chain links TRBV18 to TRBJ2-2; 9 positions agree with TRBD1. After removal of 5 bases from V and 5 bases from J, the junction contained 6 bases not matched to a gene. Per the germline V gene, CDR1 is KGHSH and CDR2 is LQKENI. The CDR3 runs to 15 residues.

This clone was observed once. The chain recombines TRBV28 with TRBJ2-1; D is unclear. Germline assignment: CDR1 MDHEN and CDR2 SYDVKM. The CDR3 length is 14 residues. The V and J ends lost 9 bases and 0 bases respectively, with 12 bases between them. The CDR3 here is CASRTVGSYNEQFF. In DNA, the CDR3 is TGTGCCAGTCGTACGGTCGGCTCCTACAATGAGCAGTTCTTC.